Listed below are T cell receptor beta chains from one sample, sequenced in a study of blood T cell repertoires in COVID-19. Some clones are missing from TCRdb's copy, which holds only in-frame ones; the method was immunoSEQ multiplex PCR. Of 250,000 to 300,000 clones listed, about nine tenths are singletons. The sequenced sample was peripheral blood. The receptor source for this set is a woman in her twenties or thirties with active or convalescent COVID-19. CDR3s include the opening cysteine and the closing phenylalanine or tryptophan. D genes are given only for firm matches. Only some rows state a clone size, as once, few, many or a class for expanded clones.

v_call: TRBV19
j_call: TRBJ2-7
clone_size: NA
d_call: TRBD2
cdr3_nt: TGTGCCAGTAGTGTCGCGACTAGCTCTGAAGAGCAGTACTTC
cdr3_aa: CASSVATSSEEQYF

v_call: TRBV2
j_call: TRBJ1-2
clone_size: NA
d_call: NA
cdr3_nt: TGTGCCAGCAGTTCGGAGGACTTCGCTAACTATGGCTACACCTTC
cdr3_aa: CASSSEDFANYGYTF

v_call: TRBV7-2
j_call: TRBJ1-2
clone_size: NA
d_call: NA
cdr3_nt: TGTGCCAGCAGCCACCCCGTCGACACCGGTGGCTACACCTTC
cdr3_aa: CASSHPVDTGGYTF

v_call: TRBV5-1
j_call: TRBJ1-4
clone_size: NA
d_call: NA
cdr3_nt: TGCGCCAGCAGTTCGGGTCTAGAGGCTGAAAAACTGTTTTTT
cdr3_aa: CASSSGLEAEKLFF

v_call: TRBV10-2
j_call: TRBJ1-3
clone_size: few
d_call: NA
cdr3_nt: TGCGCCAGCAGTCCCAACTCTGGAAACACCATATATTTT
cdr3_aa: CASSPNSGNTIYF

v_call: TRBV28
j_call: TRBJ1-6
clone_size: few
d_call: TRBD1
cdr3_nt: TGTGCCAGCAGTTTCAGGACAGGGTTTTCACCCCTCCACTTT
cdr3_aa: CASSFRTGFSPLHF

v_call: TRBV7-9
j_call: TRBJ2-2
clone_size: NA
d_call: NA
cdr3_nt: TGTGCCACAGATGACACCGGGGAGCTGTTTTTT
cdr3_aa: CATDDTGELFF

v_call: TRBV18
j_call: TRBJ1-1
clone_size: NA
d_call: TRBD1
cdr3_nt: TGTGCCAGCTCTGAGGACAGGTTTTCGAACACTGAAGCTTTCTTT
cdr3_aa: CASSEDRFSNTEAFF

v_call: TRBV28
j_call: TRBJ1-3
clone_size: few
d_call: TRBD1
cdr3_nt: TGTGCCAGCAGAGAATTGACAGGGGGATGGGAAAACACCATATATTTT
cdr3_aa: CASRELTGGWENTIYF

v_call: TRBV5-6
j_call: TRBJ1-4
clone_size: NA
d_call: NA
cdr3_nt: TGTGCCAGCAGCACACAGGGAGAAACTAATGAAAAACTGTTTTTT
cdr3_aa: CASSTQGETNEKLFF

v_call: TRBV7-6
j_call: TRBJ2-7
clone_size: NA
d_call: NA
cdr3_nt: TGTGCCAGCAGCTTAGAGCAGGCCAACCTATTCTACGAGCAGTACTTC
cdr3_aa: CASSLEQANLFYEQYF

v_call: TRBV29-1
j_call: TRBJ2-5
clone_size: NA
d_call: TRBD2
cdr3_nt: TGCAGCGTTGATGGGGAGACTAGCGGGGAGGTCCAAGAGACCCAGTACTTC
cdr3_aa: CSVDGETSGEVQETQYF

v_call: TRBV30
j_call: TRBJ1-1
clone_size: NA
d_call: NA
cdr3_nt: TGTGCCTGGAGTCGTGGGGCCAACACTGAAGCTTTCTTT
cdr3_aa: CAWSRGANTEAFF

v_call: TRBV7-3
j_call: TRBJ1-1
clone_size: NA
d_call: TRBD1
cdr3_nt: TGTGCCAGCAGGTCAGCAGGGGGCAATGAAGCTTTCTTT
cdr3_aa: CASRSAGGNEAFF

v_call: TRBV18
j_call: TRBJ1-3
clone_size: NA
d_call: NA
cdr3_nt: TGTGCCAGCTCAGAGGTCTCCTCTGGAAACACCATATATTTT
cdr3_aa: CASSEVSSGNTIYF

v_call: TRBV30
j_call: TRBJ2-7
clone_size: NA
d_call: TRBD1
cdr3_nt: TGTGCCTGGAGTGTACTTAGACAGGGGACGCCTAAGAAACCCTACGAGCAGTACTTC
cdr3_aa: CAWSVLRQGTPKKPYEQYF

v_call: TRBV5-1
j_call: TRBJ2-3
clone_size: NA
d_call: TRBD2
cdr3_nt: TGCGCCACCTCGACTAGCGGCGTCCTCACAGATACGCAGTATTTT
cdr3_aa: CATSTSGVLTDTQYF

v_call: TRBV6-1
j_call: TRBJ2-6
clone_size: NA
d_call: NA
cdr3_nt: TGTGCCAGCAGTGGCGGGGCCACCTCTGGGGCCAACGTCCTGACTTTC
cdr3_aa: CASSGGATSGANVLTF

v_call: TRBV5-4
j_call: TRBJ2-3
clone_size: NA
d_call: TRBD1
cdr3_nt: TGTGCCAGCAGCTCTAGACAGGGACCAGATACGCAGTATTTT
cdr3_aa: CASSSRQGPDTQYF

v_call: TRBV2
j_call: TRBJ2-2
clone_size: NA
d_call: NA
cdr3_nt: TGTGCCAGCAGTACGGGGGCCGGGGAGCTGTTTTTT
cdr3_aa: CASSTGAGELFF

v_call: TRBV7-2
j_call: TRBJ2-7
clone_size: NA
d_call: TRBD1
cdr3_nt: TGTGCCAGCAACCGGGACAGGGGCTCCTACGAGCAGTACTTC
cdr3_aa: CASNRDRGSYEQYF

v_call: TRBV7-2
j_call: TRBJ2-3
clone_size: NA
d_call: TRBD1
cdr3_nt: TGTGCCAGCAGCCCCCTCGGGACAGACACAGATACGCAGTATTTT
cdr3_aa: CASSPLGTDTDTQYF

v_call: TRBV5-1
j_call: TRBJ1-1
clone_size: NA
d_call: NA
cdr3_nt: TGCGCCAGCAGCTCGGTACCACCGAACACTGAAGCTTTCTTT
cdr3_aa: CASSSVPPNTEAFF

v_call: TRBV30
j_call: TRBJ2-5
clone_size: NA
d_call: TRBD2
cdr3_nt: TGTGCCTGGACCCAGATGGGGGGGGAGACCCAGTACTTC
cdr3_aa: CAWTQMGGETQYF

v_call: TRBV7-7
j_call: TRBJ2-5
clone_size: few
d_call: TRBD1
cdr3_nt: TGTGCTAGCAGCTACGGACAGGGGAGACAAGAGACCCAGTACTTC
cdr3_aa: CASSYGQGRQETQYF

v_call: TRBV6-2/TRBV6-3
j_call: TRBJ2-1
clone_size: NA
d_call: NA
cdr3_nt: TGTGCCAGCAGCTACTTGAGGGACAATGAGCAGTTCTTC
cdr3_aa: CASSYLRDNEQFF

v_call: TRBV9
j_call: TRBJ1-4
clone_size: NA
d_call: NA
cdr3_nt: TGTGCCAGCAGCCCCATGGGAGGTAGGGAGGAAAAACTGTTTTTT
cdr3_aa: CASSPMGGREEKLFF

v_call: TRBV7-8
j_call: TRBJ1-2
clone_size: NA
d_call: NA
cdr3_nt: TGTGCCAGCAGCTTAGAACCGGGGTTCGACTATGGCTACACCTTC
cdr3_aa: CASSLEPGFDYGYTF

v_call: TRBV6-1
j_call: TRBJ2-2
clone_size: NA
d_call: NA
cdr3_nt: TGTGCCAGCAGTGATTATGGGACTCGCGGGCCTACGGAGCTGTTTTTT
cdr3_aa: CASSDYGTRGPTELFF